The clone carrying this T cell receptor (beta chain) was seen only a few times. This entry is derived from a study of blood T cell repertoires in COVID-19. Across the whole study: Specimens from acute and convalescent COVID-19 originated in the United States, Italy and Spain.

V was pared by 11 bases and J by 2 bases, with 6 bases between. Germline CDR1 is SGHTA and CDR2 is FQGNSA. The CDR3 length is 11 residues. Authors' data handling: Quantification of nucleated cells was approximated via reference gene primer amplification. Assay: immunoSEQ multiplex PCR; the TCRdb copy retains only in-frame clones and omits some. V and J calls and clone size are those listed in that table; D and trimming were worked out from the DNA. Of some 41,000 clones detected, approximately 87% appear once; the ten largest clones hold around 8.5%. The J gene is TRBJ2-2, the V gene TRBV7-2; D ambiguous. Material: peripheral blood. This clonotype was obtained from a human donor in a cohort sampled during active COVID-19. The CDR3, as DNA: TGTGCCGTTATCAACACCGGGGAGCTGTTTTTT. This translates into CAVINTGELFF.